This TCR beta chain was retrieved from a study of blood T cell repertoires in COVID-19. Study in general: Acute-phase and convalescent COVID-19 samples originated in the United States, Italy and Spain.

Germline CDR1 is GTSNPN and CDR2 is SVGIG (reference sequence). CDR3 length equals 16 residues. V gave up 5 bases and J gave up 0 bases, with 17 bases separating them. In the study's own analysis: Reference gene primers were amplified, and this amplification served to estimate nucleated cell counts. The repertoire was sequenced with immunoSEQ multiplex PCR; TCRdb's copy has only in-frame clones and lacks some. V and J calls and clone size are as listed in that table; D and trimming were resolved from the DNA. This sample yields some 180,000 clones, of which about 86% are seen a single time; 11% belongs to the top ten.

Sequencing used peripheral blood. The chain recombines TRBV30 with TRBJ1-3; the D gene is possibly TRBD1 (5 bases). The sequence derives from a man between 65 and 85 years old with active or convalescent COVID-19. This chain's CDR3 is CAWGGGLLLSGNTIYF. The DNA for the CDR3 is TGTGCCTGGGGGGGAGGACTCCTCCTCTCTGGAAACACCATATATTTT.